These 16 T cell receptor beta chains were sequenced from one sample in a study of cytomegalovirus exposure and HLA in healthy donors. The PCR used 60 Vbeta and 13 Jbeta primers. Profiled with immunoSEQ multiplex PCR; TCRdb holds only in-frame clones, not every one. The repertoire holds 160,000 or so clones, with 75% to 90% as singletons. Sequencing was carried out using PBMCs. These TCRs come from a man aged 25 to 40 in good health and CMV-seronegative.

The rearrangement joins TRBV5-1 to TRBJ2-3; 7 bases are shared with TRBD1. Germline loops: CDR1 SGHRS, CDR2 YFSETQ. Unmatched junction bases numbered 6, after V lost 2 bases and J lost 3 bases. The CDR3 totals 15 residues. CDR3 protein: CASSLRGLGTDTQYF. DNA for the CDR3: TGCGCCAGCAGCTTAAGGGGGCTCGGGACAGATACGCAGTATTTT.

This chain links TRBV28 with TRBJ2-7; 7 bases agree with TRBD1. Losses at the gene ends were 6 bases for V and 2 bases for J; bases not matched to a gene: 10. Germline V gene sequence: CDR1 MDHEN, CDR2 SYDVKM. The CDR3 is made up of 15 amino acids. The CDR3 spells CASSSGQDRAYEQYF. For the CDR3, the DNA is TGTGCCAGCAGCTCCGGACAGGATAGGGCCTACGAGCAGTACTTC.

V usage is TRBV7-2 and J usage is TRBJ1-1, with unresolved D. Trimming took 4 bases from V and 11 from J, leaving 11 bases between them. The CDR3 has 11 residues. Germline-derived CDR1 and CDR2 are SGHTA and FQGNSA. CDR3 sequence: CASSYPPGAFF. DNA for the CDR3: TGTGCCAGCAGCTACCCTCCCGGGGCTTTCTTT.

CDR3 sequence (DNA): TGTGCCAGCAGTTTAAGGGGGCGCGGGGAGACCCAGTACTTC. It is translated as CASSLRGRGETQYF. This chain links TRBV27 with TRBJ2-5; 7 bases are shared with TRBD1. From germline, CDR1 is MNHEY and CDR2 SMNVEV (reference sequence). This CDR3 region has 14 residues. J lost 5 bases, V lost 2 bases, and 5 bases had no gene match.

The CDR3 region has the DNA TGCGCCAGCAGCTTGGTGCCTGGGGGAGGACATCAGCCCCAGCATTTT. Its translation: CASSLVPGGGHQPQHF. The chain combines TRBV5-1 with TRBJ1-5, with TRBD1 as a possible D gene (5 bases). The V and J ends lost 0 bases and 5 bases respectively, with 15 bases between them. Germline V gives CDR1 SGHRS, CDR2 YFSETQ. The CDR3 consists of 16 residues. The complete variable domain, with remaining parts taken from reference TRBV5-1 and TRBJ1-5, reads KAGVTQTPRYLIKTRGQQVTLSCSPISGHRSVSWYQQTPGQGLQFLFEYFSETQRNKGNFPGRFSGRQFSNSRSEMNVSTLELGDSALYLCASSLVPGGGHQPQHFGDGTRLSIL.

The V and J genes are TRBV19 and TRBJ1-1; TRBD1 matches at 7 bases. Germline trimming cut 5 bases from V and 1 base from J; bases unmatched to any gene: 4. Germline CDR1 and CDR2: LNHDA and SQIVND (reference sequence). The CDR3 consists of 14 residues. Here the CDR3 reads CASSADRANTEAFF. The CDR3 DNA is TGTGCCAGTAGTGCCGACAGGGCGAACACTGAAGCTTTCTTT. The full variable domain, its missing parts supplied by reference TRBV19 and TRBJ1-1, is DGGITQSPKYLFRKEGQNVTLSCEQNLNHDAMYWYRQDPGQGLRLIYYSQIVNDFQKGDIAEGYSVSREKKESFPLTVTSAQKNPTAFYLCASSADRANTEAFFGQGTRLTVV.

This clone was picked up one time. This sequence joins TRBV19 and TRBJ2-2; D gene uncertain. The V gene's germline CDR1 is LNHDA and CDR2 SQIVND (reference sequence). The CDR3 loop spans 12 amino acids. Trimming cost V 5 bases and J 5 bases, with 6 bases left between them. DNA of the CDR3: TGTGCCAGTAGTCCCTCGACCGGGGAGCTGTTTTTT. Protein product: CASSPSTGELFF. Based on the CDR3 plus reference TRBV19 and TRBJ2-2, the full variable domain is DGGITQSPKYLFRKEGQNVTLSCEQNLNHDAMYWYRQDPGQGLRLIYYSQIVNDFQKGDIAEGYSVSREKKESFPLTVTSAQKNPTAFYLCASSPSTGELFFGEGSRLTVL.

The chain joins TRBV28 to TRBJ1-2; no firm D call. Germline CDR1 MDHEN, CDR2 SYDVKM. With 4 bases removed from V and 5 bases from J, the gap between germline ends came to 8 bases. The CDR3 contains 12 residues. CDR3 sequence reads: CASSSVDYGYTF. The DNA for the CDR3 is TGTGCCAGCAGTTCGGTCGATTATGGCTACACCTTC.

The V and J genes are TRBV6-6 and TRBJ1-2, with 8 bases lining up with TRBD1. Germline CDR1 reads MNHNY; CDR2 reads SVGAGI (reference sequence). The junction had 8 bases not matched to a gene; V was cut back by 0 bases and J by 5 bases. The CDR3 has 16 residues. This CDR3 is CASSYSGTGPRYGYTF. As DNA, the CDR3 is TGTGCCAGCAGTTACTCCGGGACAGGACCCCGATATGGCTACACCTTC.

The sample holds one count of this clone. This rearrangement joins TRBV7-8 to TRBJ2-3; 12 nucleotides agree with TRBD2. The CDR3 loop spans 17 amino acids. V lost 1 base, J lost 9 bases, and 11 bases stayed unmatched. Germline-derived CDR1 and CDR2 are SGHVS and FQNEAQ. The CDR3 DNA is TGTGCCAGCAGCTTAGGGCGGATAGGACTAGCGGGGAGGACGCAGTATTTT. This gives the protein CASSLGRIGLAGRTQYF.

This clone came up a few times. This chain connects TRBV28 to TRBJ2-7; 10 bases align to TRBD1. The germline gives CDR1 MDHEN, CDR2 SYDVKM. J lost 5 bases, V lost 4 bases, and 11 bases had no gene match. This CDR3 is 16 amino acids long. The DNA of the CDR3 is TGTGCCAGCAGTTCCCTGGACAGGGGGATTTTCAACGAGCAGTACTTC. This codes for CASSSLDRGIFNEQYF.

This chain links TRBV7-3 with TRBJ1-2; 12 bases line up with TRBD1. The CDR3 sequence is 18 residues long. Germline V gene lookup returns CDR1 SGHTA and CDR2 FQGTGA. J gave up 3 bases and V 5 bases, and 13 bases lay outside the gene matches. DNA for the CDR3: TGTGCCAGCAGCGCTGGGGCCGGGACAGGGGGCTGGGACTATGGCTACACCTTC. Its protein is CASSAGAGTGGWDYGYTF.

This chain joins TRBV30 and TRBJ2-7; possible D gene TRBD1, 5 bases. V dropped 3 bases and J dropped 2 bases, with 11 bases sitting between them. The CDR3 sequence is 13 residues long. CDR1 is GTSNPN, CDR2 SVGIG, per germline (reference sequence). The CDR3 sequence: CAWSHRGTYEQYF. For the CDR3, the DNA is TGTGCCTGGAGCCATAGGGGCACCTACGAGCAGTACTTC.

The chain links TRBV29-1 to TRBJ2-5; TRBD1 matches 7 bases. CDR1 and CDR2 from the germline V gene are SQVTM and ANQGSEA. The CDR3 has 13 residues. V lost 7 bases, J lost 0 bases, and 5 bases stayed unmatched. CDR3 nucleotide sequence: TGCAGCGCCTCACAGGGGAACCAAGAGACCCAGTACTTC. Translating gives CSASQGNQETQYF.

The V and J genes are TRBV4-1 and TRBJ2-3, with 9 bases lining up with TRBD2. The junction had 4 bases not matched to a gene; V was cut back by 6 bases and J by 0 bases. The germline gives CDR1 MGHRA, CDR2 YSYEKL. The CDR3 has 15 amino acids. CDR3 residues: CASRLTSGSTDTQYF. The CDR3 DNA is TGCGCCAGCAGGCTGACTAGCGGTAGCACAGATACGCAGTATTTT.

In nucleotides, the CDR3 is TGTGCCAGCCTCCCTAGGGAGTTCCATGGCTACACCTTC. The encoded protein is CASLPREFHGYTF. The chain links TRBV5-8 to TRBJ1-2, with D unresolved. V gave up 7 bases and J gave up 6 bases, with 16 bases separating them. CDR3 length: 13 amino acids. Germline CDR1 SGHTS, CDR2 YDEGEE.